This TCR beta chain was documented in a study of T cells in Graves' hyperthyroidism and ophthalmopathy. Background on the study: Peripheral blood samples were taken at initial diagnosis, prior to any treatment.

Template material for amplifying TCR beta CDR3 regions consisted of RNA transcripts. The TCR CDR3 was amplified in a first-round RT-PCR using the HTBI primer set. TCRdb passed the multiplex PCR reads through MiXCR, listing each CDR3 protein once. The sample contains hundreds of thousands of distinct CDR3 sequences, 13% to 15% of which appear only once. Study-wide findings and caveats: Blood also carried most thyroid clonotypes expanded above 0.001.

In making diagnoses, clinical symptoms, serum thyroxine and TRAb, thyroid ultrasound and orbital computed tomography were all used. Germline V lookup: CDR1 MNHEY, CDR2 SMNVEV (reference sequence). The CDR3 is 18 amino acids. Deletions cut 0 bases from V and 0 bases from J, with 16 bases between. Ten or more counts support this clonotype. The target antigen is unknown. This receptor was obtained from a woman between 50 and 59 years old with Graves' ophthalmopathy. The sequenced sample was blood. This sequence joins TRBV27 and TRBJ2-3; D is unclear. The CDR3 protein is CASSLSPPVFSSTDTQYF. DNA for the CDR3: TGTGCCAGCAGTTTATCCCCCCCGGTTTTCTCTAGCACAGATACGCAGTATTTT.